These T cell receptor beta chains were read from a single sample in a study of cytomegalovirus exposure and HLA in healthy donors. Clones were sequenced by immunoSEQ multiplex PCR, and TCRdb holds only the in-frame ones, with some missing. This table has some 170,000 clones, about 90% appearing once. The sequenced material came from PBMCs. These receptors originate from a young woman in good health and CMV-seropositive. The CDR3 runs from the conserved cysteine through the conserved F or W. D genes are given only for firm matches. Expanded clones are given a class, and other clones once, few, many or no size at all.

>TRBJ2-5|TRBV2|NA|NA
TGTGCCAGCAGTGTCGGGGAGACCCAGTACTTC
CASSVGETQYF
>TRBJ2-7|TRBV30|TRBD1|NA
TGTGCCTGGGACAGGGGGACCTACGAGCAGTACTTC
CAWDRGTYEQYF
>TRBJ1-1|TRBV27|NA|NA
TGTGCCAGCAGTTTATCGATGGGGGGGAGCACTGAAGCTTTCTTT
CASSLSMGGSTEAFF
>TRBJ2-3|TRBV11-2|TRBD2|NA
TGTGCCAGCAGACTAGCGGGAGGAACAGATACGCAGTATTTT
CASRLAGGTDTQYF
>TRBJ2-1|TRBV10-2|TRBD2|NA
TGCGCCAGCAGTGCTAGCGGGAACAATGAGCAGTTCTTC
CASSASGNNEQFF
>TRBJ2-7|TRBV6-5|NA|NA
TGTGCCAGCAGGCGAACGGAGGGAGCCTACGAGCAGTACTTC
CASRRTEGAYEQYF
>TRBJ2-1|TRBV18|TRBD2|NA
TGTGCCAGCTTTGTTGATATGGTCCCGGGACTAGCGGATAACAATGAGCAGTTCTTC
CASFVDMVPGLADNNEQFF
>TRBJ2-3|TRBV27|NA|NA
TGTGCCAGCAGTCCCCCCTACACAGATACGCAGTATTTT
CASSPPYTDTQYF
>TRBJ2-6|TRBV5-1|NA|NA
TGCGCCAGCAGCTCCACAGGGTCCGGGGCCAACGTCCTGACTTTC
CASSSTGSGANVLTF
>TRBJ2-7|TRBV18|NA|few
TGTGCCAGCTCACAACTCTACGAGCAGTACTTC
CASSQLYEQYF
>TRBJ1-1|TRBV6-4|NA|NA
TGTGCCAGCAGTGAGGAGTCAGGGGTCACTGAAGCTTTCTTT
CASSEESGVTEAFF
>TRBJ2-7|TRBV18|NA|NA
TGTGCCAGCTCCATCGACAGTTACGAGCAGTACTTC
CASSIDSYEQYF
>TRBJ2-3|TRBV7-3|NA|NA
TGTGCCAGCAGCTCCGGTCCGGATACGCAGTATTTT
CASSSGPDTQYF
>TRBJ1-2|TRBV6-1|NA|NA
TGTGCCAGCAGTGAACCGGCAGGGGCGGTTGGCTACACCTTC
CASSEPAGAVGYTF
>TRBJ2-4|TRBV6-1|TRBD2|NA
TGTGCCAGCAGTGAACGTGGGAGGGGCAAAAACATTCAGTACTTC
CASSERGRGKNIQYF
>TRBJ2-5|TRBV6-1|TRBD1|NA
TGTGCCAGCAGTTCAGGGGGCGGAAAGACCCAGTACTTC
CASSSGGGKTQYF
>TRBJ2-7|TRBV5-4|TRBD1|NA
TGTGCCAGCAGCCGGGGACAGGGTATCTACGAGCAGTACTTC
CASSRGQGIYEQYF
>TRBJ2-7|TRBV19|TRBD1|NA
TGTGCCAGTAGTATCGGACAGGGAATAAACGAGCAGTACTTC
CASSIGQGINEQYF
>TRBJ2-1|TRBV5-4|TRBD2|NA
TGTGCCAGCAGCTTGGCAAGAGGCGGGAGGGCCGATTATGAGCAGTTCTTC
CASSLARGGRADYEQFF
>TRBJ1-2|TRBV6-5|NA|NA
TGTGCCAGCAGCCGCGGGCAACGGGAGGCTGGCTACACCTTC
CASSRGQREAGYTF
>TRBJ2-7|TRBV29-1|TRBD1|NA
TGCAGCGCCAAGGGACAGTACTACGAGCAGTACTTC
CSAKGQYYEQYF
>TRBJ2-7|TRBV7-2|NA|NA
TGTGCCAGCAGCTTAGATTGGGGGCGCAGGTACGAGCAGTACTTC
CASSLDWGRRYEQYF
>TRBJ2-7|TRBV15|TRBD2|NA
TGTGCCACCAGCAGAGGCCCGGGAGGGGTGGCGGGGCGGCAGTACTTC
CATSRGPGGVAGRQYF
>TRBJ2-3|TRBV5-4|TRBD2|NA
TGTGCCAGCAGCTTGGGGGCTAGCGGGAGGGGAAGGGATACGCAGTATTTT
CASSLGASGRGRDTQYF
>TRBJ2-3|TRBV7-2|NA|NA
TGTGCCAGCAGCTTACAGGGGTTCACAGATACGCAGTATTTT
CASSLQGFTDTQYF
>TRBJ1-3|TRBV7-8|NA|NA
TGTGCCAGCAGCTCCCGAACAGGGAAAGGAAACACCATATATTTT
CASSSRTGKGNTIYF
>TRBJ2-3|TRBV30|NA|NA
TGTGCCGGGGGGCCGAGCGGGATTAGCACAGATACGCAGTATTTT
CAGGPSGISTDTQYF
>TRBJ2-3|TRBV7-2|NA|NA
TGTGCCAGCAGCCTCAACGGGTTTAGAGGAACTAGCACAGATACGCAGTATTTT
CASSLNGFRGTSTDTQYF
>TRBJ2-7|TRBV6-1|NA|NA
TGTGCCAGCAGTGTCGCTCAGGGATACTACGAGCAGTACTTC
CASSVAQGYYEQYF
>TRBJ1-1|TRBV7-9|NA|NA
TGTGCCAGCAGCTTCTGGCAGGGGAGGGCTGAAGCTTTCTTT
CASSFWQGRAEAFF
>TRBJ1-5|TRBV15|NA|NA
TGTGCCACCAGCACTCCTCTCAGGGGTTCGGGTCAGCCCCAGCATTTT
CATSTPLRGSGQPQHF
>TRBJ2-3|TRBV7-2|NA|once
TGTGCCAGCAGCTTCGTAGCTAGCACAGATACGCAGTATTTT
CASSFVASTDTQYF
>TRBJ2-1|TRBV18|TRBD2|NA
TGTGCCAGCTCACCCAGGGGACTAGCGGGAGGGCATGAGCAGTTCTTC
CASSPRGLAGGHEQFF
>TRBJ2-1|TRBV11-3|TRBD2|NA
TGTGCCAGCAGCTTAGATGGGAATAGCGGGAGTAAGGAAAATGAGCAGTTCTTC
CASSLDGNSGSKENEQFF
>TRBJ2-3|TRBV27|NA|NA
TGTGCCAGCACCCTACAGTTAAGCACAGATACGCAGTATTTT
CASTLQLSTDTQYF